This T cell receptor beta chain was retrieved from a study of blood T cell repertoires in COVID-19. Overall study: Acute and convalescent COVID-19 samples came from the United States, Italy and Spain. Sources were T cells, B-cell-depleted T cells, or PBMCs; the material itself was cDNA or gDNA.

Per the original data handling: Reference gene primers were amplified, and this amplification served to estimate nucleated cell counts. Assay: immunoSEQ multiplex PCR; the TCRdb copy retains only in-frame clones and omits some. The V and J calls and clone size are taken from that table; D and trimming were inferred from the DNA. The table lists 90,000 to 100,000 clones, approximately 86% of them singletons. Sequenced: peripheral blood. The TCR comes from a man aged 80 or over with acute or convalescent COVID-19.

Here the CDR3 DNA reads TGCGCCAGCAGCTTGGATCCGGTTGCCTCCTACAATGAGCAGTTCTTC. As protein: CASSLDPVASYNEQFF. The chain joins TRBV5-1 to TRBJ2-1, with D unclear. The CDR3 runs 16 residues. With 0 bases removed from V and 0 bases from J, the gap between germline ends came to 10 bases. Germline CDR1 reads SGHRS; CDR2 reads YFSETQ.